This T cell receptor (beta chain) was sequenced in a study of neurological immune-mediated disorders. At least ten counts were recorded for this clonotype. TCRdb passed the 5' RACE reads through MiXCR, listing each CDR3 protein once. The sample consists of 60,000 to 85,000 distinct CDR3 sequences, just over 5% of them appearing once. The sequence was collected from a woman in her 30s with multiple sclerosis. Sequencing input: PBMCs.

CDR3 sequence (DNA): TGTGCCAGCAGCCAAAGACAGGGGAGCTGGGGCTCCTACGAGCAGTACGTC. It is translated as CASSQRQGSWGSYEQYV. The rearrangement joins TRBV7-8 to TRBJ2-7, with 8 bases matching TRBD1. Germline V lookup: CDR1 SGHVS, CDR2 FQNEAQ. The ends lost 5 bases at V and 0 bases at J; junction bases unmatched: 12. CDR3 length: 17 amino acids.